The present TCR beta chain was sequenced within a study of blood T cells in healthy people across ages. Study-level points and caveats: Diversity of TCR beta per million T cells declined in a roughly linear way with age.

CDR1 is SGHRS and CDR2 is YFSETQ in the germline V gene. The CDR3 has 14 residues. V lost 4 bases and J lost 5, with 15 bases in between. Notes on this clonotype: The target antigen is unknown.

Then a second PCR, running roughly 7 to 11 cycles, was carried out with a sample-barcoded 5' primer and a J-beta primer mix. Using its own MiXCR run on the 5' RACE reads, TCRdb lists one record per CDR3 protein. The sample holds approximately 810,000 distinct CDR3 sequences; approximately 35% are singletons and the top ten take 10% to 15%. Isolation of PBMCs gave at least 7 million cells per sample. The sequence derives from a man aged 18 to 30 in good health. The sample taken for sequencing was blood. The rearrangement links TRBV5-1 to TRBJ1-2; the D gene is possibly TRBD1 (5 bases). The CDR3 loop reads CASSSEGPIYGYTF. In DNA form, the CDR3 reads TGCGCCAGCAGCAGCGAGGGACCGATTTATGGCTACACCTTC.